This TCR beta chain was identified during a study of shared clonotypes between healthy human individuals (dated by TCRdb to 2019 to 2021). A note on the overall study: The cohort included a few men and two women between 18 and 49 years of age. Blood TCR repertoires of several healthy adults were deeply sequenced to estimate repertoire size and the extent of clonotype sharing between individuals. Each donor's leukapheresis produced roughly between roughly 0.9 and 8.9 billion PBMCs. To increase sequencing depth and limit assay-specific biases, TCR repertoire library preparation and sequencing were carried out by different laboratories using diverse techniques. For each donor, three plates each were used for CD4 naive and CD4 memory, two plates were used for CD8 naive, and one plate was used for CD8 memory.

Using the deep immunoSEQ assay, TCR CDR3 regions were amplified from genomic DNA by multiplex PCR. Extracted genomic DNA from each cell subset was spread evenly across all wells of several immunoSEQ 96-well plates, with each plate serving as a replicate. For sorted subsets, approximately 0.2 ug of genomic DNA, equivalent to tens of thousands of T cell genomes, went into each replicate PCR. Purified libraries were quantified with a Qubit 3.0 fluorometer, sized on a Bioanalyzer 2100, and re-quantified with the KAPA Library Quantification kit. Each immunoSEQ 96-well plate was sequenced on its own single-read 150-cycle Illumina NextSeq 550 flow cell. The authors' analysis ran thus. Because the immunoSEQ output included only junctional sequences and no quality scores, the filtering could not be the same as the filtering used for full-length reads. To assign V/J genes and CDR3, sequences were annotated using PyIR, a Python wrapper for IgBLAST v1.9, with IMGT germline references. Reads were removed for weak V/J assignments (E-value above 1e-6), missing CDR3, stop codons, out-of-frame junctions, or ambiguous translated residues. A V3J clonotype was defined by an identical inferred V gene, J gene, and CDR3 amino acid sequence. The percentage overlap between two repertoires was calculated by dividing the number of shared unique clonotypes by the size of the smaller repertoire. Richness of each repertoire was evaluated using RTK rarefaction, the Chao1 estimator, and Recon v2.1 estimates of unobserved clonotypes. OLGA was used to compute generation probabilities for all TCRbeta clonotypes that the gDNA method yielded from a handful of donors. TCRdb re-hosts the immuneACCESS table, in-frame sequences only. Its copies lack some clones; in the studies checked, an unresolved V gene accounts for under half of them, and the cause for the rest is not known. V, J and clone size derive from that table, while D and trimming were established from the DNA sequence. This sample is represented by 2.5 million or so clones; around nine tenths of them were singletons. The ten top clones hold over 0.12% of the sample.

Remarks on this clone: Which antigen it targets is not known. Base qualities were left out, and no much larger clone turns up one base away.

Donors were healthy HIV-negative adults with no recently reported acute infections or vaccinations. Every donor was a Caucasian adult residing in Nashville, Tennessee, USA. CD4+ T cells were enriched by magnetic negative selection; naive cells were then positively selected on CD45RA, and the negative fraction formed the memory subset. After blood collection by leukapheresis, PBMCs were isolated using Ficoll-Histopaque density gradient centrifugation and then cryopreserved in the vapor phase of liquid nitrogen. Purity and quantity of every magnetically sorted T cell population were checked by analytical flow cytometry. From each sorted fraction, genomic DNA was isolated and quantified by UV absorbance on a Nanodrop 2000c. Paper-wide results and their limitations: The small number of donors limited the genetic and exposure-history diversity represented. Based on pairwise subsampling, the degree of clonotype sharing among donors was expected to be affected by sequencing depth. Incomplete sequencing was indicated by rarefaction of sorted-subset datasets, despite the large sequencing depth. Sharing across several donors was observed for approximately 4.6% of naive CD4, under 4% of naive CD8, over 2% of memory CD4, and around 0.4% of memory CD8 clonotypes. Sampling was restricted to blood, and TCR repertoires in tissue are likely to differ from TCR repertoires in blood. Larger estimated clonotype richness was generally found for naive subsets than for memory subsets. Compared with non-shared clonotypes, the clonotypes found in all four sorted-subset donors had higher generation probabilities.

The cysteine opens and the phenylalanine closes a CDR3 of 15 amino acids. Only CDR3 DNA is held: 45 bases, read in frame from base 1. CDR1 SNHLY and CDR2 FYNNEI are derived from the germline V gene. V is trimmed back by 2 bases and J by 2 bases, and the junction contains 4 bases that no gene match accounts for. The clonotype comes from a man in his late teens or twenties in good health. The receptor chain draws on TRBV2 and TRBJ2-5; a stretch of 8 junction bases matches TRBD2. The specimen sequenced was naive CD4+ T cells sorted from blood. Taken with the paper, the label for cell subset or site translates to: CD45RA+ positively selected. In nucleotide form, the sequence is TGTGCCAGCAGTGAACAGCGGGGGACACAAGAGACCCAGTACTTC. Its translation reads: CASSEQRGTQETQYF.